This entry lists 6 T cell receptor beta chains sequenced from one sample in a study of shared clonotypes between healthy human individuals. Naive CD8 cells lacked CD45RO, underwent positive selection for CCR7 and left out terminally differentiated effector memory CD45RA+ cells. The assay was immunoSEQ multiplex PCR, and TCRdb's table has in-frame clones only and misses some. The table has some 1,900,000 clones, roughly 94% seen once. Source material: naive CD8+ T cells sorted from blood. These receptor sequences come from a man aged 18 to 29 in good health.

CDR3 coding DNA: TGTGCCTGGAGTGGAGGGGATGCGGGTCTTGACTCCTACAATGAGCAGTTCTTC. This sequence encodes CAWSGGDAGLDSYNEQFF. The V and J genes are TRBV30 and TRBJ2-1; D may be TRBD1 or TRBD2 (5 bases each). Germline lookup yields CDR1 GTSNPN and CDR2 SVGIG (reference sequence). Trimming removed 1 base from V and 0 bases from J, with 19 bases in between. CDR3 length: 18 residues.

This clone was seen just once. V and J are TRBV4-1 and TRBJ2-7; 8 nucleotides match TRBD1. Germline V CDR1 and CDR2: MGHRA, YSYEKL. V was clipped by 1 base and J by 4 bases; unmatched bases: 9. The CDR3 totals 16 residues. The CDR3 spells CASSQGLGQGVYEQYF. Here the CDR3 DNA reads TGCGCCAGCAGCCAAGGACTCGGACAGGGAGTATACGAGCAGTACTTC.

Comment on this clone: Other DNA sequences of this sample code for an identical CDR3. The chain links TRBV9 to TRBJ2-2; TRBD2 is a possible D gene (5 bases). The CDR3 consists of 13 residues. Trimming cost V 1 base and J 5 bases, with 6 bases left between them. Germline V CDR1 and CDR2: SGDLS, YYNGEE. CDR3 DNA sequence: TGTGCCAGCAGCGTAAGCGGAACCGGGGAGCTGTTTTTT. As protein: CASSVSGTGELFF.

Points on this clone: Other DNA sequences in the same sample also yield this CDR3. The chain is built from TRBV5-4 and TRBJ2-2; D uncertain. The V end was cut by 0 bases, the J end by 4 bases, with 4 bases between. The CDR3 has 13 residues. Germline lookup yields CDR1 SGHNT and CDR2 YYREEE (reference sequence). The CDR3 spells CASSLESTGELFF. DNA of the CDR3: TGTGCCAGCAGCTTGGAGTCCACCGGGGAGCTGTTTTTT.

The rearrangement links TRBV7-6 to TRBJ2-2, with 7 bases that match TRBD2. Germline lookup yields CDR1 SGHVS and CDR2 FNYEAQ. The CDR3 loop spans 15 amino acids. The V and J ends lost 7 bases and 6 bases, in that order; junction bases with no gene match: 11. CDR3 amino acids: CASTPGLVGPGELFF. CDR3 nucleotide sequence: TGTGCCAGCACCCCAGGACTAGTCGGTCCCGGGGAGCTGTTTTTT.

The rearrangement joins TRBV4-3 to TRBJ2-7, with D perhaps matching TRBD1 or TRBD2 (6 bases each). The CDR3 covers 17 residues. Germline CDR1 reads LGHNA; CDR2 reads YSLEER. V was clipped by 0 bases and J by 5 bases, with 20 bases between them. The CDR3 spells CASSQDLRGEGVHEQYF. The CDR3 DNA follows: TGCGCCAGCAGCCAAGATCTAAGGGGGGAAGGTGTCCACGAGCAGTACTTC.